This T cell receptor (beta chain) was identified during a study of OX40 agonist ivuxolimab in advanced cancers. Libraries were prepared by immunoSEQ multiplex PCR; TCRdb keeps only in-frame clonotypes and omits some of them. The sample records under 140,000 clones, roughly 90% being singletons. The CDR3 sequence is 19 residues long. V was trimmed by 1 base and J by 0 bases, leaving 20 bases between them. Per the germline V gene, CDR1 is SGHDN and CDR2 is FVKESK. The material was CD4+ or CD8+ T cells sorted from blood, obtained in a trial of the OX40 agonist ivuxolimab. The V call is TRBV14, the J call TRBJ2-3; possibly TRBD2 for D (6 bases). The clonotype comes from an adult with an advanced solid tumor such as melanoma, head and neck, liver or kidney cancer. CDR3 nucleotide sequence: TGTGCCAGCAGCCAAGTAAACCGTCGCCTAGCGCTCAGCACAGATACGCAGTATTTT. This gives the protein CASSQVNRRLALSTDTQYF. The variable domain in full, completed from reference TRBV14 and TRBJ2-3, reads EAGVTQFPSHSVIEKGQTVTLRCDPISGHDNLYWYRRVMGKEIKFLLHFVKESKQDESGMPNNRFLAERTGGTYSTLKVQPAELEDSGVYFCASSQVNRRLALSTDTQYFGPGTRLTVL.